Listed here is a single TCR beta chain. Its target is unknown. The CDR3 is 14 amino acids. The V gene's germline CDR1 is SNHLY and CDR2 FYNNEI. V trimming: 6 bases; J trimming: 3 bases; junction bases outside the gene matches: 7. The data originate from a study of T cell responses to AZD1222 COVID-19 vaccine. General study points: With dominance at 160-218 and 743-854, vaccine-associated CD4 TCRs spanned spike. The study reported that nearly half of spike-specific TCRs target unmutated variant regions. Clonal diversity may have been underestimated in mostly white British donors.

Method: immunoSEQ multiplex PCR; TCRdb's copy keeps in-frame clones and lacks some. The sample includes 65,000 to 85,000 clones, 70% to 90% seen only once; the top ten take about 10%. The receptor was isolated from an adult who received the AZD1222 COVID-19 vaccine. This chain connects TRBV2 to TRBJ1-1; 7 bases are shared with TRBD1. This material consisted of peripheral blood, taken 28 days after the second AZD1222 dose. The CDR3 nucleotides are TGTGCCAGCAGCGATCGGGACAGCCACACTGAAGCTTTCTTT. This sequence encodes CASSDRDSHTEAFF.